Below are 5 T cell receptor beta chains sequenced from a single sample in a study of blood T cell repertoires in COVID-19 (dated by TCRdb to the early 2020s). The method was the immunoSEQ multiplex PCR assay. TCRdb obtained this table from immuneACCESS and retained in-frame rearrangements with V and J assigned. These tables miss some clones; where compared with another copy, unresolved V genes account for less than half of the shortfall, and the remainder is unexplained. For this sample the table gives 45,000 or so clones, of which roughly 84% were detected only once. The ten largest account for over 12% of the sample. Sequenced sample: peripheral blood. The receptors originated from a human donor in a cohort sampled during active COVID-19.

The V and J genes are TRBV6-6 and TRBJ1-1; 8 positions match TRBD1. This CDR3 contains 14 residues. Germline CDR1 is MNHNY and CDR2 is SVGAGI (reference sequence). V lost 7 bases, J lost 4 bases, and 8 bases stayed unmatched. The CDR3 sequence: CASTLDRVGTEAFF. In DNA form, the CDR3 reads TGTGCCAGCACCCTGGACAGGGTTGGCACTGAAGCTTTCTTT.

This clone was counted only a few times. The CDR3 DNA sequence: TGTGCCATCCGGACTAGCGGGGGGGCAGATACGCAGTATTTT. It specifies CAIRTSGGADTQYF. The gene calls are TRBV10-3 and TRBJ2-3; 15 nucleotides match TRBD2. Losses at the gene ends were 8 bases for V and 4 bases for J; bases not matched to a gene: 1. Germline V gene data show CDR1 as ENHRY and CDR2 as SYGVKD. The CDR3 totals 14 residues.

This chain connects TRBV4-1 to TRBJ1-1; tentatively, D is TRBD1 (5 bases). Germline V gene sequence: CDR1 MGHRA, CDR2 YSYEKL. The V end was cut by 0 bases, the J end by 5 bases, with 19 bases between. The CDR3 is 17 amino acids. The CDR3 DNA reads TGCGCCAGCAGCCAAGATCCCACCGGGGGGTTAGGGACTGAAGCTTTCTTT. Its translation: CASSQDPTGGLGTEAFF.

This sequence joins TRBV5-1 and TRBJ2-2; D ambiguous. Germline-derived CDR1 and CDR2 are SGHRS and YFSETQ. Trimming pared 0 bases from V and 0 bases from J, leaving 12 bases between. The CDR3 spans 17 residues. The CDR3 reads CASSLGHRNANTGELFF. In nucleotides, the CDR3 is TGCGCCAGCAGCTTGGGACACCGGAACGCGAACACCGGGGAGCTGTTTTTT.

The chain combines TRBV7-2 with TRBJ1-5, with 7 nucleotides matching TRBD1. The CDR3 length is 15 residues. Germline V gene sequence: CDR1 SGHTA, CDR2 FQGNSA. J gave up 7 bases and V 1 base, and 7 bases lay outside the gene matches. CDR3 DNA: TGTGCCAGCAGCTTAGAGCAGGGGGTCGGGCAGCCCCAGCATTTT. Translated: CASSLEQGVGQPQHF.